This TCR beta chain was sequenced in a study of T cell repertoires in cytomegalovirus infection. Background on the study: Recently identified HLA-C-restricted CMV epitopes and well-studied HLA-B-restricted CMV epitopes were used by the study. CMV infection and matching HLA type were both indicated by public TCR beta signatures. Study-level points and caveats: HLA-C-restricted CMV-specific TCR beta clonotypes prevailed in the ex vivo response.

Concerning this clonotype: Its target is not known.

TCRdb re-called the reads through MiXCR, storing one row per CDR3 protein. The table has about 920,000 distinct CDR3 sequences, more than 25% seen once. Germline V gene data show CDR1 as MGHRA and CDR2 as YSYEKL. The CDR3 is made up of 15 amino acids. V lost 0 bases and J lost 7, with 14 bases in between. The V gene is TRBV4-1, the J gene TRBJ2-3, with D maybe TRBD1 (6 bases). The sequencing here drew on cultured CD8+ T cells from PBMCs, taken from culture after CMV antigen stimulation. The sequence was obtained from a human donor in good health (CMV status not recorded). Some clones in this sample may be carry-over from other donors' samples. DNA for the CDR3: TGCGCCAGCAGCCAAGAAACTGGGGGCCCGAATACGCAGTATTTT. Its translation is CASSQETGGPNTQYF.